This T cell receptor beta chain was identified during a study of T-cell reconstitution after alpha-beta-depleted transplantation in children. Study-wide points: For some patients, TCRbeta diversity was high at day 60 because of recipient T cells and thymic progenitors that survived. Where alpha-beta T cells came from about two months after transplant was reportedly several hundred expanded graft clones. Most T-cell counts and diversity one year after the transplant came from T cells that were newly produced.

Turning to this clonotype: The antigen is unknown.

Germline CDR1 SQVTM, CDR2 ANQGSEA. The CDR3 is 12 amino acids. Deletions cut 4 bases from V and 5 bases from J, with 12 bases between. Preparation of the TCRbeta library involved a method that used unique molecular identifiers. TCRdb processed the PCR reads anew with MiXCR; each CDR3 protein has one entry. The sample has about 870,000 distinct CDR3 sequences; 15% to 20% are singletons. This sequence was found in a male patient younger than 18 who had a stem cell transplant for acute lymphoblastic leukemia, so the T cells may come from the graft donor. The rearrangement uses TRBV29-1 and TRBJ2-7, with TRBD1 as a possible D gene (6 bases). The source was PBMCs, mostly from graft donor cells, collected 360 days after TCRalphabeta/CD19-depleted stem cell transplant. The CDR3 DNA sequence: TGCAGCGTTGTGGCAGGGGTTCACGAGCAGTACTTC. It yields the protein CSVVAGVHEQYF.